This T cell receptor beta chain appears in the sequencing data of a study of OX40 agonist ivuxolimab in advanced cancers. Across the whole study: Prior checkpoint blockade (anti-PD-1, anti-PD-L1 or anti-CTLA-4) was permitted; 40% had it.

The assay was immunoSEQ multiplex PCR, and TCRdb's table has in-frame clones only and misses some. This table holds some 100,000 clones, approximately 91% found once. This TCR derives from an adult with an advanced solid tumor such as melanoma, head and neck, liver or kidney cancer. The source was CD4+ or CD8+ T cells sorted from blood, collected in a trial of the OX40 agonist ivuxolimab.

The CDR3 DNA sequence: TGTGCCAGCAGCAAGGTTGGGACAGATACGCAGTATTTT. Its translation: CASSKVGTDTQYF. The chain couples TRBV21-1 to TRBJ2-3. TRBV21-1 represents a pseudogene. The CDR3 is 13 residues long.